This entry lists 10 T cell receptor beta chains sequenced from one sample in a study of neoadjuvant nivolumab and ipilimumab in lung cancer. Produced via immunoSEQ multiplex PCR; TCRdb's table is partial and in-frame only. The sample records approximately 31,000 clones, 80% to 95% being singletons. Here the sequenced sample was peripheral blood, taken after neoadjuvant nivolumab, alone or with ipilimumab, at or shortly before surgery. All receptors derive from an adult with non-small cell lung cancer.

The V call is TRBV5-6, the J call TRBJ1-1; D gene ambiguous. Germline CDR1 SGHDT, CDR2 YYEEEE. This CDR3 has 12 amino acids. Between the trimmed V and J ends, which lost 1 base and 2 bases, there was a span of 3 bases. Here the CDR3 DNA reads TGTGCCAGCAGCTTGTTTAACACTGAAGCTTTCTTT. Its protein product is CASSLFNTEAFF. Full variable domain (missing parts from reference TRBV5-6 and TRBJ1-1): DAGVTQSPTHLIKTRGQQVTLRCSPKSGHDTVSWYQQALGQGPQFIFQYYEEEERQRGNFPDRFSGHQFPNYSSELNVNALLLGDSALYLCASSLFNTEAFFGQGTRLTVV.

The genes are TRBV6-1 and TRBJ1-1; 8 bases are shared with TRBD1. The CDR3 runs to 13 residues. Germline CDR1 is MNHNS and CDR2 is SASEGT. V shed 10 bases, J shed 11 bases, and the junction held 15 bases outside the gene matches. The CDR3 region has the DNA TGTGCCACCCCGGGACAGGCTCTCCCAGGGGCTTTCTTT. Amino acid sequence: CATPGQALPGAFF.

As DNA, the CDR3 is TGTGCCAGCTCACACCGACAGGGGAATCTGAACACTGAAGCTTTCTTT. Protein sequence: CASSHRQGNLNTEAFF. The chain links TRBV18 to TRBJ1-1, with TRBD1 matching 8 bases. This CDR3 contains 16 residues. Losses at the gene ends were 4 bases for V and 0 bases for J; bases not matched to a gene: 7. The germline gives CDR1 KGHSH, CDR2 LQKENI.

V gene TRBV10-2 combines with J gene TRBJ1-1, with 7 bases matching TRBD1. Trimming at V came to 2 bases and at J to 7 bases, leaving 7 bases not matched to a gene. This CDR3 has 14 residues. Germline V gives CDR1 WSHSY, CDR2 SAAADI. For the CDR3, the DNA is TGCGCCAGCAGTGAGGACAGGGTGGACCTTGAAGCTTTCTTT. It codes for CASSEDRVDLEAFF.

This chain links TRBV7-9 with TRBJ2-3; D uncertain. The germline gives CDR1 SEHNR, CDR2 FQNEAQ (reference sequence). CDR3 length: 14 amino acids. Trimming stripped 1 base from V and 2 bases from J, with 7 bases between. The CDR3 DNA reads TGTGCCAGCAGCTTAGGGTTTCCCACAGATACGCAGTATTTT. Its translation: CASSLGFPTDTQYF.

In this sample, this clone turned up once. CDR3: CASSPRLAAGTNEQFF. In DNA form, the CDR3 reads TGTGCCAGCAGCCCGCGACTGGCTGCGGGGACTAATGAGCAGTTCTTC. This sequence joins TRBV5-6 and TRBJ2-1, with TRBD2 as a possible D gene (6 bases). Germline CDR1 is SGHDT and CDR2 is YYEEEE. This CDR3 comprises 16 residues. V was clipped by 4 bases and J by 7 bases, with 21 bases between them.

The chain is built from TRBV7-3 and TRBJ1-2; weak D call: TRBD1 (5 bases). The CDR3 is made up of 16 amino acids. The germline gives CDR1 SGHTA, CDR2 FQGTGA. V lost 1 base to trimming and J lost 2 bases, with 14 bases between them. The DNA for the CDR3 is TGTGCCAGCAGCTTAAGTTCAGGGAATGACAACTATGGCTACACCTTC. Encoded protein: CASSLSSGNDNYGYTF.

This clone was found once. This chain links TRBV5-1 with TRBJ2-1; 10 bases fit TRBD2. CDR1 and CDR2 (germline): SGHRS, YFSETQ. The CDR3 runs 16 residues. J lost 4 bases, V lost 4 bases, and 8 bases had no gene match. The DNA of the CDR3 is TGCGCCAGCAGCATAAGACTAGCGGGCTTATACAATGAGCAGTTCTTC. Amino acids: CASSIRLAGLYNEQFF.

The J gene is TRBJ2-3, the V gene TRBV29-1; possibly TRBD1 for D (6 bases). Trimming stripped 5 bases from V and 4 bases from J, with 7 bases between. The CDR3 consists of 11 residues. From germline, CDR1 is SQVTM and CDR2 ANQGSEA. CDR3 region: CSVSGADTQYF. CDR3 nucleotide sequence: TGCAGCGTTTCAGGGGCAGATACGCAGTATTTT.

V is TRBV7-6 and J is TRBJ2-7, with TRBD2 identical over 8 bases. V dropped 4 bases and J dropped 3; count of bases not matched to a gene: 11. Germline V lookup: CDR1 SGHVS, CDR2 FNYEAQ. The CDR3 length is 16 residues. CDR3 DNA sequence: TGTGCCAGCAGCTCTTCCCGGGAGGGACGGGGCTACGAGCAGTACTTC. As protein: CASSSSREGRGYEQYF.